This entry lists 31 T cell receptor beta chains sequenced from one sample in a study of cytomegalovirus exposure and HLA in healthy donors. TCRdb's table, derived via immunoSEQ multiplex PCR, lists solely in-frame clones and lacks some. The sample lists some 150,000 clones, roughly nine tenths occurring once. Sequenced material: PBMCs. The receptors come from a woman between 18 and 29 years old in good health and CMV-seropositive.

The chain employs TRBV19 and TRBJ2-2, with a possible D match to TRBD2 (5 bases). Germline V CDR1 and CDR2: LNHDA, SQIVND (reference sequence). The CDR3 covers 15 residues. Deletions cut 3 bases from V and 1 base from J, with 9 bases between. CDR3 residues: CASSMSGGNTGELFF. DNA for the CDR3: TGTGCCAGTAGTATGAGCGGAGGGAACACCGGGGAGCTGTTTTTT.

The rearrangement uses TRBV12-5 and TRBJ2-3; 10 nucleotides line up with TRBD1. The CDR3 extends over 17 amino acids. Germline CDR1 is LGHNT and CDR2 is FRNRAP. J lost 3 bases, V lost 5 bases, and 11 bases had no gene match. CDR3 amino acids: CASGQFTGTGATDTQYF. The CDR3, as DNA: TGTGCTAGTGGTCAATTCACCGGGACAGGGGCGACAGATACGCAGTATTTT.

This sequence joins TRBV7-2 and TRBJ1-5; D gene unclear. The germline V gene encodes CDR1 SGHTA and CDR2 FQGNSA. The CDR3 is made up of 14 amino acids. Deletions cut 4 bases from V and 3 bases from J, with 10 bases between. CDR3 in DNA: TGTGCCAGCAGCTCCGGGGAGGCCAATCAGCCCCAGCATTTT. This codes for CASSSGEANQPQHF.

The rearrangement links TRBV11-3 to TRBJ2-7; 7 bases map to TRBD2. V was pared by 0 bases and J by 3 bases, with 2 bases of the junction left unmatched. The germline gives CDR1 SGHNT, CDR2 YENEEA. The CDR3 extends over 14 amino acids. CDR3 in amino acids: CASSLEAGNYEQYF. The CDR3 nucleotides are TGTGCCAGCAGCTTAGAAGCGGGAAACTACGAGCAGTACTTC.

The rearrangement joins TRBV2 to TRBJ1-4; possible D gene TRBD1, 5 bases. V was trimmed by 6 bases and J by 11 bases, leaving 16 bases between them. Per germline, CDR1 SNHLY and CDR2 FYNNEI. The CDR3 sequence is 13 residues long. The CDR3 DNA is TGTGCCAGCAGGGACACAGGAGTTGGGAAACTGTTTTTT. This translates into CASRDTGVGKLFF.

This clone was recorded only once. The chain combines TRBV10-3 with TRBJ1-1, with unresolved D. The CDR3 loop spans 15 amino acids. CDR1 ENHRY and CDR2 SYGVKD come from the germline V gene. Between the trimmed V and J ends, which lost 3 bases and 1 base, there was a span of 12 bases. The DNA for the CDR3 is TGTGCCATCAGTGAAGGTACCACGGGGAACACTGAAGCTTTCTTT. It codes for CAISEGTTGNTEAFF.

CDR3 sequence: CATSDRENEQYF. As DNA, the CDR3 is TGCGCCACCTCGGACAGGGAAAACGAGCAGTACTTC. The J gene is TRBJ2-7, the V gene TRBV10-1; the match to TRBD1 covers 8 bases. V lost 10 bases, J lost 5 bases, and 7 bases stayed unmatched. Germline V gene lookup returns CDR1 WNHNN and CDR2 SYGVQD (reference sequence). The CDR3 totals 12 residues.

The gene calls are TRBV11-3 and TRBJ2-1; 10 nucleotides line up with TRBD1. With 1 base clipped from V and 6 bases from J, the junction kept 3 bases outside the gene matches. The CDR3 length is 15 residues. Per the germline V gene, CDR1 is SGHNT and CDR2 is YENEEA. As DNA, the CDR3 is TGTGCCAGCAGCTTAGTTGGGACAGGGGTCAATGAGCAGTTCTTC. It is translated as CASSLVGTGVNEQFF.

The V gene is TRBV27, the J gene TRBJ2-7; TRBD1 matches 9 bases. This CDR3 comprises 12 residues. V lost 7 bases and J lost 6; bases outside the gene matches: 4. CDR1 MNHEY and CDR2 SMNVEV come from the germline V gene (reference sequence). The CDR3 DNA reads as TGTGCCAGCAATCGACAGGGGGGCGAGCAGTACTTC. Its translation: CASNRQGGEQYF.

This clone was seen a few times. The chain is built from TRBV11-3 and TRBJ2-3; TRBD1 matches 9 bases. The J segment lost 2 bases and the V segment lost 1 base, leaving 4 bases of the junction unmatched. The CDR3 contains 16 residues. Germline V CDR1 and CDR2: SGHNT, YENEEA. Written as DNA, the CDR3 is TGTGCCAGCAGCTTAGGGGACAGGGCCCACACAGATACGCAGTATTTT. Protein product: CASSLGDRAHTDTQYF.

The chain carries TRBV9 and TRBJ2-1, with TRBD2 matching over 11 bases. Losses at the gene ends were 0 bases for V and 9 bases for J; bases not matched to a gene: 8. Germline lookup yields CDR1 SGDLS and CDR2 YYNGEE. CDR3 length: 16 amino acids. As DNA, the CDR3 is TGTGCCAGCAGCGTAGCCCGAGCTAGCGGGAGGAGTGAGCAGTTCTTC. Residues: CASSVARASGRSEQFF.

This sequence joins TRBV5-4 and TRBJ2-5, with 9 bases matching TRBD1. V shed 0 bases, J shed 0 bases, and the junction held 9 bases outside the gene matches. Germline V CDR1 and CDR2: SGHNT, YYREEE (reference sequence). The CDR3 is made up of 18 amino acids. The CDR3 nucleotides read TGTGCCAGCAGCTTGGGGGGGACAGGGCGCCGTTACCAAGAGACCCAGTACTTC. The encoded protein is CASSLGGTGRRYQETQYF.

The V gene is TRBV7-9, the J gene TRBJ1-1, with TRBD1 as a possible D gene (5 bases). This CDR3 has 13 amino acids. Per germline, CDR1 SEHNR and CDR2 FQNEAQ (reference sequence). V lost 8 bases to trimming and J lost 4 bases, with 14 bases between them. CDR3 nucleotide sequence: TGTGCCAGCGGAAGGGGACTAGGCACTGAAGCTTTCTTT. It encodes CASGRGLGTEAFF. The full variable domain, with the rest looked up from reference TRBV7-9 and TRBJ1-1, is DTGVSQNPRHKITKRGQNVTFRCDPISEHNRLYWYRQTLGQGPEFLTYFQNEAQLEKSRLLSDRFSAERPKGSFSTLEIQRTEQGDSAMYLCASGRGLGTEAFFGQGTRLTVV.

Here the CDR3 DNA reads TGTGCCAGCAGGGGCTATGGGGGCTACACCTTC. Amino acids: CASRGYGGYTF. This chain joins TRBV28 and TRBJ1-2, with no clear D. The germline gives CDR1 MDHEN, CDR2 SYDVKM. V was clipped by 6 bases and J by 8 bases, with 10 bases between them. This CDR3 comprises 11 residues.

The V gene is TRBV30, the J gene TRBJ2-7; D is possibly TRBD2 (6 bases). Germline lookup yields CDR1 GTSNPN and CDR2 SVGIG (reference sequence). The CDR3 is 12 amino acids. The CDR3 region is CSAGTTTYEQYF. CDR3 bases: TGTTCGGCGGGGACGACCACCTACGAGCAGTACTTC.

The CDR3 reads CASSSLAGGAITEAFF. CDR3 coding DNA: TGTGCCAGCAGCTCTTTGGCAGGGGGCGCGATCACTGAAGCTTTCTTT. The rearrangement joins TRBV5-5 to TRBJ1-1, with 8 nucleotides matching TRBD1. The CDR3 sequence is 16 residues long. The V and J ends lost 3 bases and 4 bases, in that order; junction bases with no gene match: 11. From germline, CDR1 is SGHKS and CDR2 YYEKEE (reference sequence). Drawing the rest from reference TRBV5-5 and TRBJ1-1, the complete variable domain is DAGVTQSPTHLIKTRGQQVTLRCSPISGHKSVSWYQQVLGQGPQFIFQYYEKEERGRGNFPDRFSARQFPNYSSELNVNALLLGDSALYLCASSSLAGGAITEAFFGQGTRLTVV.

This chain connects TRBV6-6 to TRBJ2-7; D may be TRBD1 (6 bases). CDR1 and CDR2 (germline): MNHNY, SVGAGI (reference sequence). Trimming removed 7 bases from V and 3 bases from J, with 10 bases in between. The length of the CDR3 is 12 residues. Here the CDR3 reads CASNHRDYEQYF. The CDR3 DNA reads TGTGCCAGCAACCACAGGGACTACGAGCAGTACTTC.

V and J are TRBV30 and TRBJ2-6, with D unclear. This CDR3 is built from 17 residues. Germline lookup yields CDR1 GTSNPN and CDR2 SVGIG (reference sequence). The germline V and J ends were trimmed by 0 bases and 5 bases, with 17 bases remaining between them. The CDR3 loop reads CAWSVDPRKEWANVLTF. CDR3 bases: TGTGCCTGGAGTGTAGACCCGAGGAAGGAATGGGCCAACGTCCTGACTTTC. Full variable domain (rest looked up from reference TRBV30 and TRBJ2-6): SQTIHQWPATLVQPVGSPLSLECTVEGTSNPNLYWYRQAAGRGLQLLFYSVGIGQISSEVPQNLSASRPQDRQFILSSKKLLLSDSGFYLCAWSVDPRKEWANVLTFGAGSRLTVL.

This sequence joins TRBV30 and TRBJ1-2; D call uncertain. Germline V lookup: CDR1 GTSNPN, CDR2 SVGIG (reference sequence). V was pared by 0 bases and J by 4 bases, with 12 bases between. This CDR3 is 14 amino acids long. In DNA form, the CDR3 reads TGTGCCTGGAGTGTCGGGGATGGGAGCTATGGCTACACCTTC. Its translation: CAWSVGDGSYGYTF. The full variable domain, its missing parts supplied by reference TRBV30 and TRBJ1-2, is SQTIHQWPATLVQPVGSPLSLECTVEGTSNPNLYWYRQAAGRGLQLLFYSVGIGQISSEVPQNLSASRPQDRQFILSSKKLLLSDSGFYLCAWSVGDGSYGYTFGSGTRLTVV.

V and J are TRBV29-1 and TRBJ1-2; TRBD1 matches 9 bases. The CDR3 is 15 residues long. The germline CDR1 and CDR2 sequences are SQVTM and ANQGSEA. V dropped 7 bases and J dropped 0; count of bases not matched to a gene: 9. The CDR3 is CSAGTGHLPNYGYTF. The DNA for the CDR3 is TGCAGCGCCGGGACAGGGCATCTTCCTAACTATGGCTACACCTTC.

The CDR3 reads CASSQEASGRAPGELFF. For the CDR3, the DNA is TGTGCCAGCAGCCAAGAGGCTTCCGGGAGGGCCCCCGGGGAGCTGTTTTTT. The chain couples TRBV4-2 to TRBJ2-2, with 8 bases matching TRBD2. V dropped 0 bases and J dropped 6; count of bases not matched to a gene: 9. Germline V gene lookup returns CDR1 LGHNA and CDR2 YNFKEQ. This CDR3 is 17 amino acids long.

The V call is TRBV5-1, the J call TRBJ2-7; 11 nucleotides align to TRBD2. Germline CDR1 reads SGHRS; CDR2 reads YFSETQ. CDR3 size: 15 residues. Germline trimming cut 3 bases from V and 6 bases from J; bases unmatched to any gene: 8. The CDR3 sequence: CASSSAGTSGPEQYF. In nucleotides, the CDR3 is TGCGCCAGCAGCTCAGCCGGGACTAGCGGCCCCGAGCAGTACTTC.

This clone was found once. The gene calls are TRBV25-1 and TRBJ1-5; 10 nucleotides align to TRBD1. CDR3 size: 14 residues. Germline V gene sequence: CDR1 MGHDK, CDR2 SYGVNS. V lost 5 bases to trimming and J lost 4 bases; unmatched junction nucleotides: 2. The CDR3 DNA reads as TGTGCCAGCAGTCCGGGACAGGGGAATCAGCCCCAGCATTTT. It specifies CASSPGQGNQPQHF. The full variable domain, with the rest looked up from reference TRBV25-1 and TRBJ1-5, is EADIYQTPRYLVIGTGKKITLECSQTMGHDKMYWYQQDPGMELHLIHYSYGVNSTEKGDLSSESTVSRIRTEHFPLTLESARPSHTSQYLCASSPGQGNQPQHFGDGTRLSIL.

The J gene is TRBJ1-3, the V gene TRBV7-8; 9 nucleotides line up with TRBD1. CDR1 and CDR2 from the germline V gene are SGHVS and FQNEAQ. Unmatched junction bases numbered 9, after V lost 5 bases and J lost 4 bases. This CDR3 region has 16 residues. This CDR3 is CASSTTGGARGNTIYF. In nucleotides, the CDR3 is TGTGCCAGCAGCACCACAGGGGGCGCGAGGGGAAACACCATATATTTT.

Only one count was recorded for this clone. V and J are TRBV7-2 and TRBJ1-1, with D maybe TRBD1 (5 bases). CDR3 size: 14 residues. Germline V gene sequence: CDR1 SGHTA, CDR2 FQGNSA. Trimming cost V 5 bases and J 5 bases, with 15 bases left between them. The CDR3 bases are TGTGCCAGCAGCGTGGTTTTCGGGGGGACTGAAGCTTTCTTT. Translating it yields CASSVVFGGTEAFF. The variable domain in full, with the rest retrieved from reference TRBV7-2 and TRBJ1-1, is GAGVSQSPSNKVTEKGKDVELRCDPISGHTALYWYRQSLGQGLEFLIYFQGNSAPDKSGLPSDRFSAERTGGSVSTLTIQRTQQEDSAVYLCASSVVFGGTEAFFGQGTRLTVV.

This chain's CDR3 is CASKGQRNTGELFF. The CDR3 DNA reads as TGTGCCAGCAAGGGACAGAGGAACACCGGGGAGCTGTTTTTT. The J gene is TRBJ2-2, the V gene TRBV6-1, with 7 bases lining up with TRBD1. Losses at the gene ends were 7 bases for V and 1 base for J; bases not matched to a gene: 3. CDR1 MNHNS and CDR2 SASEGT come from the germline V gene. This CDR3 has 14 amino acids.

The chain combines TRBV30 with TRBJ1-4, with D possibly TRBD1 on 6 matching bases. CDR3 length equals 15 residues. CDR1 and CDR2 (germline): GTSNPN, SVGIG (reference sequence). Trimming removed 2 bases at V and 8 bases at J, with 18 bases between. DNA of the CDR3: TGTGCCTGGAGTCCCCGGACAGTCTCGGGAGAAAAACTGTTTTTT. This sequence encodes CAWSPRTVSGEKLFF.

The chain employs TRBV4-1 and TRBJ2-1; 8 bases map to TRBD2. This CDR3 has 16 residues. CDR1 and CDR2 from the germline V gene are MGHRA and YSYEKL. V shed 4 bases and J 8 bases; nucleotides not matched to a gene: 13. For the CDR3, the DNA is TGCGCCAGCAGCCGCGGGACTAGTTCGGCTGGCTATGAGCAGTTCTTC. It specifies CASSRGTSSAGYEQFF.

The CDR3 here is CASSPSLARDEQFF. CDR3 DNA: TGTGCCAGCAGTCCCTCCTTAGCGCGCGATGAGCAGTTCTTC. V usage is TRBV6-5 and J usage is TRBJ2-1, with D tentatively TRBD2 (5 bases). The V and J ends lost 5 bases and 8 bases respectively, with 16 bases between them. The germline CDR1 and CDR2 sequences are MNHEY and SVGAGI. CDR3 size: 14 residues.

For this clone: It is likely a read error, because the conserved phenylalanine at the end of the CDR3 is missing. This chain connects TRBV27 to TRBJ1-2; 9 bases are a match to TRBD1. This CDR3 is 13 amino acids long. The ends lost 4 bases at V and 6 bases at J; junction bases unmatched: 3. Germline V gives CDR1 MNHEY, CDR2 SMNVEV (reference sequence). The CDR3 is CASSSRTGDGYTL. DNA of the CDR3: TGTGCCAGCAGTTCTCGGACAGGGGATGGCTACACCCTC.

The DNA of the CDR3 is TGTGCCAGTAGTCCGCGGGCCGGAATGAACACTGAAGCTTTCTTT. Protein sequence: CASSPRAGMNTEAFF. This chain joins TRBV19 and TRBJ1-1; D ambiguous. V was pared by 5 bases and J by 0 bases, with 13 bases between. Germline lookup yields CDR1 LNHDA and CDR2 SQIVND (reference sequence). There are 15 residues in the CDR3.